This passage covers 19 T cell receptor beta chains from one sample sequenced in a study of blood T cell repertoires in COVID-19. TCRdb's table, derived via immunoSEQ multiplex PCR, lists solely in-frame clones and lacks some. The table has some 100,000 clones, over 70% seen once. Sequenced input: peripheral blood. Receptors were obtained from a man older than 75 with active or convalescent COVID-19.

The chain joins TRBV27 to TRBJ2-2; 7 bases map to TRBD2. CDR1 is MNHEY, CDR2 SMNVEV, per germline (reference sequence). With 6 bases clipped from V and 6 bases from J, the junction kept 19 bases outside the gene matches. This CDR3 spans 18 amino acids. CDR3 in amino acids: CASSHRLGPSGRAGELFF. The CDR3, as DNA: TGTGCCAGCAGCCACCGCCTGGGGCCGTCAGGGAGGGCCGGGGAGCTGTTTTTT.

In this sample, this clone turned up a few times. This CDR3 is CASSLISTSTDTQYF. The CDR3 coding sequence is TGTGCCAGCAGCCTGATATCTACTAGCACAGATACGCAGTATTTT. J is TRBJ2-3 and V is TRBV7-2; D is unresolved. In germline, CDR1 is SGHTA, CDR2 FQGNSA. The V end was cut by 5 bases, the J end by 0 bases, with 12 bases between. The CDR3 is made up of 15 amino acids.

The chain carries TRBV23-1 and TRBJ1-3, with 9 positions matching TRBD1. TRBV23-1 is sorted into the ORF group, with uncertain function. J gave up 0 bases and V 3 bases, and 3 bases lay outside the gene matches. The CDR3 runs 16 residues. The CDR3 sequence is CASSHGGQGSGNTIYF. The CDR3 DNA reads TGCGCCAGCAGTCACGGGGGACAGGGCTCTGGAAACACCATATATTTT.

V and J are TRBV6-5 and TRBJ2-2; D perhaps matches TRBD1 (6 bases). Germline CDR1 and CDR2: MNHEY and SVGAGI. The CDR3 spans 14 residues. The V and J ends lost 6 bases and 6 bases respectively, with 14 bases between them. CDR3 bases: TGTGCCAGCAGGCGTACTGGGGGCCCCGGGGAGCTGTTTTTT. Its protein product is CASRRTGGPGELFF.

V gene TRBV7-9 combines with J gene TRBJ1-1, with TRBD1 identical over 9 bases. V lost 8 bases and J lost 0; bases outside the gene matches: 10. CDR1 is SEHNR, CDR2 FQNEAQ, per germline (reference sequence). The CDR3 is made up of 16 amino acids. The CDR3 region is CASGQPGQGMNTEAFF. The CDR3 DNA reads TGTGCCAGCGGACAACCGGGACAGGGTATGAACACTGAAGCTTTCTTT.

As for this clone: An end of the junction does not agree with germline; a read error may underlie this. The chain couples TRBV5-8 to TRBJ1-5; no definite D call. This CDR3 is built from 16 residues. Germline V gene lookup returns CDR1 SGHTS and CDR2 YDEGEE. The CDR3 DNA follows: TGTGCCAGCAGCCCGTTTGTCGGGCCTAGCTATCAGCCCCAGCATTTT. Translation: CASSPFVGPSYQPQHF.

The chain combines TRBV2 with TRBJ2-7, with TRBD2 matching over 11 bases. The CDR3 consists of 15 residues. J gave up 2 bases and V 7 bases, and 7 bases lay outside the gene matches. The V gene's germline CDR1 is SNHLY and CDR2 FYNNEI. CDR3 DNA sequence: TGTGCCAGCATGGCAGAACTAGCGGGGGCCTACGAGCAGTACTTC. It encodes CASMAELAGAYEQYF.

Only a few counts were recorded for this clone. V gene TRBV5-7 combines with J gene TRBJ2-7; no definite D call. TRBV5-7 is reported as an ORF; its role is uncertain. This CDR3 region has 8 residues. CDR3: CAEDEQYF. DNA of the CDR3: TGTGCTGAGGACGAGCAGTACTTC.

The CDR3 sequence is CASSRGQDGNTIYF. The CDR3 region has the DNA TGCGCCAGCAGCAGGGGGCAAGATGGAAACACCATATATTTT. V is TRBV10-2 and J is TRBJ1-3, with 8 bases aligning to TRBD1. This CDR3 is built from 14 residues. Trimming removed 6 bases from V and 3 bases from J; junction bases left unmatched: 4. Per germline, CDR1 WSHSY and CDR2 SAAADI.

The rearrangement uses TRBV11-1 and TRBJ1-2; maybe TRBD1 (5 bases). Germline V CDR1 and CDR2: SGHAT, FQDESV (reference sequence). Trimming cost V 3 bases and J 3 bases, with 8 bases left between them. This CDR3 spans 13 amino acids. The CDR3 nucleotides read TGTGCCAGCAGCTTGGGGGGTGACTATGGCTACACCTTC. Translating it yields CASSLGGDYGYTF.

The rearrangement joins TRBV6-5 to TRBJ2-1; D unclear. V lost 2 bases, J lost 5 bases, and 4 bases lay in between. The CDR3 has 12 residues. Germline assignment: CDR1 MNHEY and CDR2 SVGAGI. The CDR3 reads CASSYVDNEQFF. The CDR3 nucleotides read TGTGCCAGCAGTTACGTCGACAATGAGCAGTTCTTC.

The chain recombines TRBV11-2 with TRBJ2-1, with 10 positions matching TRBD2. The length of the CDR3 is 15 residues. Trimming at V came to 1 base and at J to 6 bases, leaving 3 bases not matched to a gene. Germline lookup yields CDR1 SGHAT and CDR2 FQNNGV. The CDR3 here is CASSLASGGANEQFF. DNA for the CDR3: TGTGCCAGCAGCTTAGCCAGCGGGGGGGCCAATGAGCAGTTCTTC.

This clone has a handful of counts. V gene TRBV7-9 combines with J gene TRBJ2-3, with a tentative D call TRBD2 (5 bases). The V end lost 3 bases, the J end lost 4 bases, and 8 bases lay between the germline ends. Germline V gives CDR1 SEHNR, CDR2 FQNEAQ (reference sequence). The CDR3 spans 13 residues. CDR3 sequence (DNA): TGTGCCAGCAGCTTCGGACTTTCAGATACGCAGTATTTT. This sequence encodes CASSFGLSDTQYF.

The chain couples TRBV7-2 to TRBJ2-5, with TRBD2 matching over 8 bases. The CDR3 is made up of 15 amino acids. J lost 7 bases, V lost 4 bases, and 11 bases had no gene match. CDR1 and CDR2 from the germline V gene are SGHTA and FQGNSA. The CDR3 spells CASSSRGGEFGTQYF. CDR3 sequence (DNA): TGTGCCAGCAGCTCTCGGGGGGGAGAATTCGGGACCCAGTACTTC.

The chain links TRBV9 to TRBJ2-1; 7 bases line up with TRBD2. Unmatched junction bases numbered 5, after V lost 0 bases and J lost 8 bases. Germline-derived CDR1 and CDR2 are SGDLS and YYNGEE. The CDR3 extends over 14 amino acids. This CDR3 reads CASSVDPRGDEQFF. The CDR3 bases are TGTGCCAGCAGCGTAGATCCCCGGGGGGATGAGCAGTTCTTC.

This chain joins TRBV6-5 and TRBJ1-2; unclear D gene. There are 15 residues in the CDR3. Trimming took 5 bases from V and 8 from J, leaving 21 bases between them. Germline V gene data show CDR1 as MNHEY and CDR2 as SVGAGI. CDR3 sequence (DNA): TGTGCCAGCAGTCCCCGAAGCGGAACCACGGAGGGCTACACCTTC. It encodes CASSPRSGTTEGYTF.

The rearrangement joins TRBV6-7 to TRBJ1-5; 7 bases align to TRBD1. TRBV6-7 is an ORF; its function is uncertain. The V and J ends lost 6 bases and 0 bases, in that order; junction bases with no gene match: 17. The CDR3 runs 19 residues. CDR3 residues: CASRPPRTGLLNSNQPQHF. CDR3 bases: TGTGCCAGCAGGCCCCCCCGGACAGGACTCTTGAATAGCAATCAGCCCCAGCATTTT.

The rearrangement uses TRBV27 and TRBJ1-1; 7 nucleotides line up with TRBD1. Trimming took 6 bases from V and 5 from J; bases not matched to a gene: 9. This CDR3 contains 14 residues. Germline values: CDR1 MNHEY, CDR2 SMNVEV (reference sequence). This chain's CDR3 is CASSLTGMRTEAFF. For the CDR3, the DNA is TGTGCCAGCAGCCTGACAGGGATGCGGACTGAAGCTTTCTTT.

CDR3 loop: CASSLAGAPYEQYF. The CDR3 DNA is TGTGCCAGCAGCTTAGCGGGGGCACCTTACGAGCAGTACTTC. J is TRBJ2-7 and V is TRBV7-9, with D tentatively TRBD1 (6 bases). This CDR3 comprises 14 residues. V lost 0 bases and J lost 4, with 10 bases in between. Germline V gene lookup returns CDR1 SEHNR and CDR2 FQNEAQ (reference sequence).